This T cell receptor beta chain was recovered during a study of blood T cell repertoires in COVID-19. At the level of the study: Both acute and convalescent COVID-19 samples were obtained from the United States, Italy and Spain.

As originally analysed: Amplification of reference gene primers was used by the study to estimate nucleated cell counts. The repertoire was sequenced with immunoSEQ multiplex PCR; TCRdb's copy has only in-frame clones and lacks some. That table gives V, J and clone size, and the DNA gave D and trimming. The profile shows nearly 45,000 clones, approximately 87% of them singletons. The CDR3 is 13 amino acids. Germline-derived CDR1 and CDR2 are SGHRS and YFSETQ. V shed 8 bases, J shed 6 bases, and the junction held 11 bases outside the gene matches. Patients of the Seattle cohort, enrolled during active infection, were followed longitudinally.

The clonotype was recovered from a man aged 35 to 55 with COVID-19, enrolled during active disease. The chain recombines TRBV5-1 with TRBJ2-7; 7 positions match TRBD1. Sequencing used peripheral blood. CDR3 coding DNA: TGCGCCAGTACAGGGGCTGAAGGAGGCGAGCAGTACTTC. Its translation: CASTGAEGGEQYF. Full variable domain (missing parts from reference TRBV5-1 and TRBJ2-7): KAGVTQTPRYLIKTRGQQVTLSCSPISGHRSVSWYQQTPGQGLQFLFEYFSETQRNKGNFPGRFSGRQFSNSRSEMNVSTLELGDSALYLCASTGAEGGEQYFGPGTRLTVT.